This T cell receptor (beta chain) appears in the sequencing data of a study of beta chain features in type 1 diabetes. Notes on the study in general: The study found fewer insertions and more deletions at VDJ junctions in type 1 diabetes patients. When Type 1 diabetes patients were examined, their TCRB CDR3s proved moderately but significantly shorter in all four CD4+ subsets.

Investigators reverse transcribed all isolated RNA, so they sequenced expressed TCRB transcripts. TCRdb keeps only in-frame clones here, not all; method: immunoSEQ multiplex PCR. Of some 410,000 clones in the sample, approximately 14% were seen once. V lost 2 bases and J 2 bases, leaving 10 bases between the germline ends. The CDR3 spans 15 residues. Germline V gene data show CDR1 as LGHNA and CDR2 as YNFKEQ. The table lists this clone with a few counts. Its target is unknown. The chain combines TRBV4-2 with TRBJ2-4; D possibly corresponds to TRBD1 (6 bases). The receptor was isolated from a man aged 30 to 39 in good health. Specimen: naive CD4+ T cells from blood. The CDR3 loop is CASSQTTGPKNIQYF. The CDR3 coding sequence is TGTGCCAGCAGCCAAACCACAGGGCCCAAAAACATTCAGTACTTC.